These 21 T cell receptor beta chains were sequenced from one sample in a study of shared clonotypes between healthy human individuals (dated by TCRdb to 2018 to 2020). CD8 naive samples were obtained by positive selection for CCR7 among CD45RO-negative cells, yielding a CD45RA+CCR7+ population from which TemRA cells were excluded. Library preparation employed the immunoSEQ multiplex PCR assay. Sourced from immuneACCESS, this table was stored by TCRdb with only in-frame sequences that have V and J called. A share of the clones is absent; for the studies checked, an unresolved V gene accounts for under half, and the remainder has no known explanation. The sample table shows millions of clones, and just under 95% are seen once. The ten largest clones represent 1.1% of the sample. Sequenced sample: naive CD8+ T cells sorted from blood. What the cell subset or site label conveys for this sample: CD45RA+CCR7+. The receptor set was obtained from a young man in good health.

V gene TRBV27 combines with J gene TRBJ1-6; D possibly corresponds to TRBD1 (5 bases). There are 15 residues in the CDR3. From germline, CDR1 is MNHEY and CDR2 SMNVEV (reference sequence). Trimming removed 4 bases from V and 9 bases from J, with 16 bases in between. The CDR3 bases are TGTGCCAGCAGTTACTCGGGACGCGAGGGTTCACCCCTCCACTTT. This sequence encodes CASSYSGREGSPLHF.

The CDR3 DNA reads TGTGCCAGCAGCCCTGGGGACGTTCTTGGTGGAGAGCAGTTCTTC. The encoded protein is CASSPGDVLGGEQFF. The J gene is TRBJ2-1, the V gene TRBV28; D assignment may be TRBD1 or TRBD2 (5 bases each). V gave up 6 bases and J gave up 10 bases, with 22 bases separating them. CDR3 length: 15 residues. Germline V gene lookup returns CDR1 MDHEN and CDR2 SYDVKM.

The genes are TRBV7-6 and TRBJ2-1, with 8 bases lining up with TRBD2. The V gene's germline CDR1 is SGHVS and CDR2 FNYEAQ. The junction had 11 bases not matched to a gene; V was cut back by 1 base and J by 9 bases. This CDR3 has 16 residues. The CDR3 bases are TGTGCCAGCAGCTTAGTAGTAGGCGGGAGGTACGCTGAGCAGTTCTTC. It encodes CASSLVVGGRYAEQFF. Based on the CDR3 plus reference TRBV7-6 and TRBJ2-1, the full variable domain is GAGVSQSPRYKVTKRGQDVALRCDPISGHVSLYWYRQALGQGPEFLTYFNYEAQQDKSGLPNDRFSAERPEGSISTLTIQRTEQRDSAMYRCASSLVVGGRYAEQFFGPGTRLTVL.

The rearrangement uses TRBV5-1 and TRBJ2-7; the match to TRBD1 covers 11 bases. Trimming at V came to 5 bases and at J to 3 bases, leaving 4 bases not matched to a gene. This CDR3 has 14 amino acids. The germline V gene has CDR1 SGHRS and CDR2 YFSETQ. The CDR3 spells CASSQGQGGYEQYF. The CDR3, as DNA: TGCGCCAGCAGTCAGGGACAGGGGGGCTACGAGCAGTACTTC.

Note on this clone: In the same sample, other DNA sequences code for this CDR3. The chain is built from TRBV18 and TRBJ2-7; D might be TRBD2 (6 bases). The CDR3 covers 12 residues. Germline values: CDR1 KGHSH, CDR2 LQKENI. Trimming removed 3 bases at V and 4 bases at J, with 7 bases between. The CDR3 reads CASSPGGYEQYF. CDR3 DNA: TGTGCCAGCTCACCCGGGGGATACGAGCAGTACTTC. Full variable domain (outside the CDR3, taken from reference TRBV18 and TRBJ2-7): NAGVMQNPRHLVRRRGQEARLRCSPMKGHSHVYWYRQLPEEGLKFMVYLQKENIIDESGMPKERFSAEFPKEGPSILRIQQVVRGDSAAYFCASSPGGYEQYFGPGTRLTVT.

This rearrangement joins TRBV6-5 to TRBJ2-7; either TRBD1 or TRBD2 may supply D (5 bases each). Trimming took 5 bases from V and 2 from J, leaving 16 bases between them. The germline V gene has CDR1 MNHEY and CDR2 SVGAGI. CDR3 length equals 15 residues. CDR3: CASSTTGEGPYEQYF. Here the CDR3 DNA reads TGTGCCAGCAGTACCACAGGTGAGGGGCCCTACGAGCAGTACTTC.

CDR3 loop: CASSVQDTDTQYF. CDR3 bases: TGTGCCAGCAGTGTACAAGACACAGATACGCAGTATTTT. The V call is TRBV6-1, the J call TRBJ2-3; D unresolved. Trimming took off 4 bases at V and 2 bases at J, with 7 bases between the two ends. Per the germline V gene, CDR1 is MNHNS and CDR2 is SASEGT. The CDR3 runs to 13 residues.

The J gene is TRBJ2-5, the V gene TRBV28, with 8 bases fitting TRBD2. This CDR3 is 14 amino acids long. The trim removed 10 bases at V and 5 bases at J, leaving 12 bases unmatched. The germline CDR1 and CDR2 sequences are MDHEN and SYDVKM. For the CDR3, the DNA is TGTGCCATCCAAGCGGGGGCTTCTTGGGAGACCCAGTACTTC. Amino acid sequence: CAIQAGASWETQYF. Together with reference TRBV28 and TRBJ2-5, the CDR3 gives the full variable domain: DVKVTQSSRYLVKRTGEKVFLECVQDMDHENMFWYRQDPGLGLRLIYFSYDVKMKEKGDIPEGYSVSREKKERFSLILESASTNQTSMYLCAIQAGASWETQYFGPGTRLLVL.

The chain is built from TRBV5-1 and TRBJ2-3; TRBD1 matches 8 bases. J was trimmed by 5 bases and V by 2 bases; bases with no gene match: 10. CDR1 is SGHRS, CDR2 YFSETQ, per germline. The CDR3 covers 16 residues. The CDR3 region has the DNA TGCGCCAGCAGCTTCGAGACAGGGGATTTGGTAGATACGCAGTATTTT. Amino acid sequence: CASSFETGDLVDTQYF.

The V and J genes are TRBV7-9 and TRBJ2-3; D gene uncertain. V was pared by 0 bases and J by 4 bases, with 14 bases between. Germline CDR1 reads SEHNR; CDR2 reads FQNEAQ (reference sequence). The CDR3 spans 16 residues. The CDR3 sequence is CASSLALGLLADTQYF. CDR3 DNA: TGTGCCAGCAGCTTAGCGTTGGGCTTGCTCGCAGATACGCAGTATTTT.

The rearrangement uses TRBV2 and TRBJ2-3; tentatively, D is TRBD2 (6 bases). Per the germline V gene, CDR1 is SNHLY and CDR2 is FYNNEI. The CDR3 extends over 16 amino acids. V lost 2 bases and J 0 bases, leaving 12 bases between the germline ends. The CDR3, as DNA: TGTGCCAGCAGTGAATTCGTAGCGGCAAGCACAGATACGCAGTATTTT. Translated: CASSEFVAASTDTQYF.

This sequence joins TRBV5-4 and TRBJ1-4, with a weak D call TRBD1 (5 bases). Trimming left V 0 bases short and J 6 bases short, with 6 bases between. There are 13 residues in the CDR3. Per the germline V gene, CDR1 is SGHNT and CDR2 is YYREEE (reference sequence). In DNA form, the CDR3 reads TGTGCCAGCAGCTTGGCAGGGCATGAAAAACTGTTTTTT. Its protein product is CASSLAGHEKLFF.

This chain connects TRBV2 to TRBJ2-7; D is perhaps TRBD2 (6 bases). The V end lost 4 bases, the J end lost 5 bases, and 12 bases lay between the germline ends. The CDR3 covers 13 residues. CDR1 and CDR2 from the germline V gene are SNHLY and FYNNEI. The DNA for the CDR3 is TGTGCCAGCAGTGTAGGAGGGTTTAACGAGCAGTACTTC. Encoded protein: CASSVGGFNEQYF.

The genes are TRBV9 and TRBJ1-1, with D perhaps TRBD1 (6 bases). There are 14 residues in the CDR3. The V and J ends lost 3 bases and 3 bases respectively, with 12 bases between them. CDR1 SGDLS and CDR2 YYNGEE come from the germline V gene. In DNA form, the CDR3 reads TGTGCCAGCAGCGGCGGCGAGGGGGACACTGAAGCTTTCTTT. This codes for CASSGGEGDTEAFF.

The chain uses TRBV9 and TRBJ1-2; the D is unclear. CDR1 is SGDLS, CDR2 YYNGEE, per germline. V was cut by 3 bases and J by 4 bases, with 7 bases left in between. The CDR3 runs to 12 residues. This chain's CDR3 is CASSAHFYGYTF. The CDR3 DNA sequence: TGTGCCAGCAGCGCCCATTTCTATGGCTACACCTTC. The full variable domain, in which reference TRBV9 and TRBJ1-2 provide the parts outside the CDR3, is DSGVTQTPKHLITATGQRVTLRCSPRSGDLSVYWYQQSLDQGLQFLIQYYNGEERAKGNILERFSAQQFPDLHSELNLSSLELGDSALYFCASSAHFYGYTFGSGTRLTVV.

The chain's CDR3 is CASSYDDRSDTQYF. The CDR3 DNA reads as TGTGCCAGCAGTTACGACGACAGGTCAGATACGCAGTATTTT. The chain has TRBV6-5 and TRBJ2-3, with D possibly being TRBD1 (6 bases). The germline gives CDR1 MNHEY, CDR2 SVGAGI. V lost 2 bases and J 4 bases, leaving 10 bases between the germline ends. The CDR3 spans 14 residues.

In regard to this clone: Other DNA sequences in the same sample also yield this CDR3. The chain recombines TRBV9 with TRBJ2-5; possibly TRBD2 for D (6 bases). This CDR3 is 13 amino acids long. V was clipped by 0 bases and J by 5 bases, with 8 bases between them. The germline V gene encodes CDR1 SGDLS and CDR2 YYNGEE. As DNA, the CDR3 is TGTGCCAGCAGCGTAGTGGGAGGTGAGACCCAGTACTTC. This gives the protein CASSVVGGETQYF.

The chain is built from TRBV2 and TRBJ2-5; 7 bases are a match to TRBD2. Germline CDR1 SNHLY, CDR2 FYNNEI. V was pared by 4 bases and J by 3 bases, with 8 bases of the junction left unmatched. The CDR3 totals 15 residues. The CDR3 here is CASSVPPGGKETQYF. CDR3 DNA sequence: TGTGCCAGCAGTGTCCCCCCGGGGGGTAAAGAGACCCAGTACTTC.

The CDR3 DNA reads as TGTGCCAGCCTGGGCTTATCAGGGTTGACCTTC. Amino acids: CASLGLSGLTF. V is TRBV19 and J is TRBJ1-2, with a tentative D call TRBD1 (5 bases). V was pared by 9 bases and J by 14 bases, with 19 bases between. Germline CDR1 is LNHDA and CDR2 is SQIVND (reference sequence). This CDR3 has 11 residues. Full variable domain (remainder filled in from reference TRBV19 and TRBJ1-2): DGGITQSPKYLFRKEGQNVTLSCEQNLNHDAMYWYRQDPGQGLRLIYYSQIVNDFQKGDIAEGYSVSREKKESFPLTVTSAQKNPTAFYLCASLGLSGLTFGSGTRLTVV.

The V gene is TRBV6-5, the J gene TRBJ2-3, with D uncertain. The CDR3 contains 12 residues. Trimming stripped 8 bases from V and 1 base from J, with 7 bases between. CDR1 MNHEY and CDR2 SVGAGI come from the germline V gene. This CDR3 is CASGIGTDTQYF. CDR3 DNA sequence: TGTGCCAGCGGGATCGGCACAGATACGCAGTATTTT.

The CDR3 region has the DNA TGTGCCAGCAGTTTATATGCCCAGGCTCGGCAGCCCCAGCATTTT. Translated, it gives CASSLYAQARQPQHF. This chain joins TRBV28 and TRBJ1-5, with D uncertain. The CDR3 spans 15 residues. CDR1 and CDR2 from the germline V gene are MDHEN and SYDVKM. Trimming stripped 1 base from V and 7 bases from J, with 14 bases between.